Listed below are T cell receptor beta chains from one sample, sequenced in a study of blood T cell repertoires in COVID-19. Assay used: immunoSEQ multiplex PCR; TCRdb lists only in-frame clones, some missing. The sample consists of around 180,000 clones, approximately 90% of them appearing once. Sequences were obtained from peripheral blood. These receptors were collected from a man in his 70s with active or convalescent COVID-19. The CDR3 runs from the conserved cysteine through the conserved F or W. A D gene is named only where the DNA matches it firmly. Part of the rows lack a size; the others show once, few, many or a class for expanded clones.

TRBJ2-7	.	TRBV28	.	TGTGCCAGCAGTTTTCGTGGGGGCAGGGGTTACGAGCAGTACTTC	CASSFRGGRGYEQYF
TRBJ2-2	TRBD2	TRBV15	once	TGTGCCACCAGCAGACCCTTGGGACTAGCGGGAGAAGGTGGCACCGGGGAGCTGTTTTTT	CATSRPLGLAGEGGTGELFF
TRBJ2-6	.	TRBV4-3	.	TGCGCCAGCAGCCCCCGGGGCTCTGGGGCCAACGTCCTGACTTTC	CASSPRGSGANVLTF
TRBJ2-7	TRBD1	TRBV10-1	.	TGCGCCAGCAGTGTCGGACAGGGGATTTTCTACGAGCAGTACTTC	CASSVGQGIFYEQYF
TRBJ2-5	.	TRBV12-3/TRBV12-4	.	TGTGCCAGCAGCCACCGGGAGACCCAGTACTTC	CASSHRETQYF
TRBJ1-3	TRBD1	TRBV19	.	TGTGCCAGTACCAAACAGGGGCCTTTCGGAAACACCATATATTTT	CASTKQGPFGNTIYF
TRBJ1-1	.	TRBV4-3	.	TGCGCCAGCAGCCAAGGACAGCCTAACACTGAAGCTTTCTTT	CASSQGQPNTEAFF
TRBJ1-6	.	TRBV6-5	.	TGTGCCAGCAGTTCAAGGGGGGGTAGGGTGGATTCACCCCTCCACTTT	CASSSRGGRVDSPLHF
TRBJ1-1	TRBD1	TRBV6-4	.	TGTGCCAGCAGTCGTACAGGGGGGACTGAAGCTTTCTTT	CASSRTGGTEAFF
TRBJ2-4	.	TRBV2	.	TGTGCCAGCACGATAGGACAGAGGGACATTCAGTACTTC	CASTIGQRDIQYF
TRBJ2-2	TRBD1	TRBV6-2/TRBV6-3	.	TGTGCCAGCAGTTACTCGGGACAGCCCGACACCGGGGAGCTGTTTTTT	CASSYSGQPDTGELFF
TRBJ1-1	TRBD1	TRBV28	.	TGTGCCAGCAGTTTGACGTCTTTAGGACAGGAACCTGAGGGAGCTTTCTTT	CASSLTSLGQEPEGAFF
TRBJ1-5	TRBD1	TRBV19	once	TGTGCCAGCACAGGGGGACATAGCAATCAGCCCCAGCATTTT	CASTGGHSNQPQHF
TRBJ1-2	.	TRBV5-6	.	TGTGCCAGCAGCAGGGACCGGGACTTTCGTAACTATGGCTACACCTTC	CASSRDRDFRNYGYTF
TRBJ1-5	.	TRBV27	.	TGTGCCAGCAGTGGGGGGGGGAGCAATCAGCCCCAGCATTTT	CASSGGGSNQPQHF
TRBJ1-5	TRBD1	TRBV6-1	once	TGTGCCAGCAGTGGGACAGGGCTTTATAGCAATCAGCCCCAGCATTTT	CASSGTGLYSNQPQHF
TRBJ1-4	.	TRBV5-5	.	TGTGCCAGCAGCTTGAGCGGGGGCCGTGCGAATGAAAAACTGTTTTTT	CASSLSGGRANEKLFF
TRBJ2-1	TRBD2	TRBV5-5	.	TGTGCCAGCAGCCTGGGGGCGGGGGGCTACAATGAGCAGTTCTTC	CASSLGAGGYNEQFF
TRBJ1-2	TRBD1	TRBV25-1	few	TGTGCCAGCAGTGAGCTCTTAGGACAGGGGAACTATGGCTACACCTTC	CASSELLGQGNYGYTF
TRBJ2-3	TRBD2	TRBV7-2	.	TGTGCCAGCAGCTTAGTTCCTAGCGGGGGGCCCACAGATACGCAGTATTTT	CASSLVPSGGPTDTQYF
TRBJ2-7	TRBD2	TRBV9	.	TGTGCCAGCAGCGTTGGGGCTAGCGGGAGTTACGAGCAGTACTTC	CASSVGASGSYEQYF
TRBJ1-5	TRBD1	TRBV28	.	TGTGCCAGCAACAGCCAGGGGGCTATAAGCAATCAGCCCCAGCATTTT	CASNSQGAISNQPQHF
TRBJ2-2	TRBD1	TRBV28	.	TGTGCCAGCAGTTTAAGCGCCAGGGGGCGCCTCACCGGGGAGCTGTTTTTT	CASSLSARGRLTGELFF
TRBJ2-6	.	TRBV7-9	few	TGTGCCAGCAGCTTAGTGCAGGGTAGCTCTGGGGCCAACGTCCTGACTTTC	CASSLVQGSSGANVLTF
TRBJ2-3	TRBD2	TRBV7-6	.	TGTGCCAGCAGCTTAGGGGCTAGCGGGGGGGCTACAGATACGCAGTATTTT	CASSLGASGGATDTQYF
TRBJ2-2	.	TRBV19	.	TGTGCCAGTAGTATAACCCAAACAGCCACCGGGGAGCTGTTTTTT	CASSITQTATGELFF
TRBJ1-1	TRBD1	TRBV11-2	.	TGTGCCAGCAGCTCAACAGGGGGTTGGTTGGCTTTCTTT	CASSSTGGWLAFF
TRBJ1-5	TRBD1	TRBV19	.	TGTGCCAGTAGTAAACGGACAGGGGGGAGCAATCAGCCCCAGCATTTT	CASSKRTGGSNQPQHF
TRBJ1-6	.	TRBV6-2/TRBV6-3	.	TGTGCCAGCAGTTCGCAACGACCACTGGGGCTGGATAATTCACCCCTCCACTTT	CASSSQRPLGLDNSPLHF
TRBJ2-6	.	TRBV19	.	TGTGCCAGCAAAAGAGATGGGGCCAACGTCCTGACTTTC	CASKRDGANVLTF
TRBJ1-2	TRBD1	TRBV5-6	once	TGTGCCAGCAGCAGGGGACAGGGGGCCAACTATGGCTACACCTTC	CASSRGQGANYGYTF
TRBJ1-1	.	TRBV5-5	.	TGTGCCAGCAGCCTGCCCGGGGGGACTGAAGCTTTCTTT	CASSLPGGTEAFF
TRBJ2-1	TRBD2	TRBV4-3	.	TGCGCCAGCAGCCAAGCACAGAGCTGGACTAGCGGCTACAATGAGCAGTTCTTC	CASSQAQSWTSGYNEQFF
TRBJ2-7	.	TRBV5-1	.	TGCGCCAGCAGCAGTACAGGTGACTACGAGCAGTACTTC	CASSSTGDYEQYF
TRBJ1-3	.	TRBV10-3	.	TGTGCCATCAGTGAATCAGGAACTGGAAACACCATATATTTT	CAISESGTGNTIYF
TRBJ2-3	TRBD2	TRBV12-3/TRBV12-4	.	TGTGCCAGCAGTTTACGGGGGGGGGATACGCAGTATTTT	CASSLRGGDTQYF
TRBJ2-7	TRBD2	TRBV9	.	TGTGCCAGCAGCGTAGGGGCTAGCGGATCCTACGAGCAGTACTTC	CASSVGASGSYEQYF
TRBJ2-1	TRBD1	TRBV19	once	TGTGCCAGTAGTCCCCGACAGGGGTGGAATGAGCAGTTCTTC	CASSPRQGWNEQFF
TRBJ1-6	.	TRBV6-5	.	TGTGCCAGCAGAAGACAGTTGTATTCACCCCTCCACTTT	CASRRQLYSPLHF
TRBJ2-3	TRBD2	TRBV5-1	.	TGCGCCAGCAGCTTGGGGCGCGTTTGGGAGGGTACGCAGTATTTT	CASSLGRVWEGTQYF
TRBJ2-7	.	TRBV28	.	TGTGCCAGCAGACGTTCCGGGACAACTTCCTACGAGCAGTACTTC	CASRRSGTTSYEQYF
TRBJ1-2	TRBD1	TRBV29-1	.	TGCAGCGTGGAAGGGACAGACTACACCTTC	CSVEGTDYTF
TRBJ1-2	TRBD1	TRBV3-1/TRBV3-2	.	TGTGCCAGCAGCCAAGATCTCACGACAGGGAACAATGGCTACACCTTC	CASSQDLTTGNNGYTF
TRBJ2-2	TRBD2	TRBV18	.	TGTGCCAGCTCACCCAAAGGCCGACTAGCGGGAGAAACCGGGGAGCTGTTTTTT	CASSPKGRLAGETGELFF
TRBJ2-5	TRBD2	TRBV11-2	.	TGTGCCAGCAGACACGAGCCTAGCGGGCTGGCGACCCAGTACTTC	CASRHEPSGLATQYF
TRBJ2-1	TRBD1	TRBV30	.	TGTGCCTGGAGTATAGACCGGGACAGGGGAAACAATGAGCAGTTCTTC	CAWSIDRDRGNNEQFF
TRBJ2-3	.	TRBV7-9	.	TGTGCCAGCAGCTTAGACATCTTAACAGATACGCAGTATTTT	CASSLDILTDTQYF
TRBJ2-7	TRBD2	TRBV7-6	.	TGTGCCAGCATCCCCAGAGCGGGAGGCTTGAACGAGCAGTACTTC	CASIPRAGGLNEQYF
TRBJ2-3	TRBD2	TRBV10-1	.	TGCGCCAGCCAAGCGGGAGAGGTAGATACGCAGTATTTT	CASQAGEVDTQYF